The 22 T cell receptor beta chains listed next were all sequenced from one sample in a study of blood T cell repertoires in COVID-19. TCRdb keeps only in-frame clones here, not all; method: immunoSEQ multiplex PCR. This sample carries about 220,000 clones, almost 85% of them seen once, and the ten largest clones take over 2%. Sample: peripheral blood. All receptors come from a woman between 65 and 79 years old with COVID-19, enrolled during active disease.

This chain links TRBV29-1 with TRBJ2-7; D might be TRBD1 (6 bases). The CDR3 spans 15 residues. V dropped 6 bases and J dropped 2 bases, with 20 bases sitting between them. CDR1 SQVTM and CDR2 ANQGSEA come from the germline V gene. The CDR3, as DNA: TGCAGCGTGAGCCAGGGGAATCCCGACACCTACGAGCAGTACTTC. Its protein is CSVSQGNPDTYEQYF.

V gene TRBV9 combines with J gene TRBJ2-1, with no clear D. This CDR3 is built from 15 residues. Germline-derived CDR1 and CDR2 are SGDLS and YYNGEE. Trimming took 0 bases from V and 4 from J, leaving 11 bases between them. The CDR3 is CASSVEGEPYNEQFF. As DNA, the CDR3 is TGTGCCAGCAGCGTAGAAGGAGAGCCATACAATGAGCAGTTCTTC.

The rearrangement links TRBV6-5 to TRBJ1-1; D is uncertain. The CDR3 runs 16 residues. Trimming took off 0 bases at V and 0 bases at J, with 11 bases between the two ends. The germline V gene encodes CDR1 MNHEY and CDR2 SVGAGI. This chain's CDR3 is CASSYSGRAVNTEAFF. CDR3 DNA sequence: TGTGCCAGCAGTTACTCAGGGAGGGCGGTGAACACTGAAGCTTTCTTT.

This chain links TRBV14 with TRBJ2-3; 15 bases are a match to TRBD2. The CDR3 has 18 amino acids. J was trimmed by 3 bases and V by 4 bases; bases with no gene match: 8. Per the germline V gene, CDR1 is SGHDN and CDR2 is FVKESK. The CDR3 here is CASSLRTSGRGWTDTQYF. The CDR3 coding sequence is TGTGCCAGCAGCCTCCGGACTAGCGGGAGGGGGTGGACAGATACGCAGTATTTT.

The chain employs TRBV19 and TRBJ2-5; D possibly corresponds to TRBD1 (5 bases). V gave up 8 bases and J gave up 4 bases, with 14 bases separating them. The length of the CDR3 is 13 residues. CDR1 and CDR2 (germline): LNHDA, SQIVND (reference sequence). CDR3 in amino acids: CASSTVRSETQYF. DNA for the CDR3: TGTGCCAGTTCGACAGTACGGTCAGAGACCCAGTACTTC.

The rearrangement links TRBV7-2 to TRBJ2-5; weak D call: TRBD1 (6 bases). This CDR3 contains 15 residues. Germline V gene sequence: CDR1 SGHTA, CDR2 FQGNSA. The ends were cut back, 2 bases at V and 4 bases at J, with 14 bases in the middle. CDR3 sequence: CASSLHRVSGETQYF. CDR3 DNA sequence: TGTGCCAGCAGCTTACACAGGGTTTCCGGAGAGACCCAGTACTTC.

The CDR3 here is CASSLVPRTANEQFF. CDR3 nucleotide sequence: TGTGCCAGCAGCTTAGTCCCTAGGACAGCCAATGAGCAGTTCTTC. This chain links TRBV7-8 with TRBJ2-1, with TRBD1 as a possible D gene (6 bases). Germline CDR1 reads SGHVS; CDR2 reads FQNEAQ. With 1 base removed from V and 6 bases from J, the gap between germline ends came to 13 bases. The CDR3 consists of 15 residues. Drawing the rest from reference TRBV7-8 and TRBJ2-1, the complete variable domain is GAGVSQSPRYKVAKRGQDVALRCDPISGHVSLFWYQQALGQGPEFLTYFQNEAQLDKSGLPSDRFFAERPEGSVSTLKIQRTQQEDSAVYLCASSLVPRTANEQFFGPGTRLTVL.

CDR3 DNA sequence: TGTGCCAGCAGTTTCGGTAAAGGGGGCGAGTTAGGGAACACTGAAGCTTTCTTT. This encodes CASSFGKGGELGNTEAFF. The gene calls are TRBV6-2 or TRBV6-3 and TRBJ1-1, with 7 bases aligning to TRBD1. V shed 4 bases and J 1 base; nucleotides not matched to a gene: 15. In germline, CDR1 is MNHEY, CDR2 SVGEGT. The CDR3 loop spans 18 amino acids.

The chain carries TRBV18 and TRBJ2-1; 7 positions match TRBD2. V dropped 3 bases and J dropped 6; count of bases not matched to a gene: 11. In germline, CDR1 is KGHSH, CDR2 LQKENI. There are 16 residues in the CDR3. Here the CDR3 reads CASSPSPGRLGNEQFF. The CDR3 nucleotides read TGTGCCAGCTCACCCTCACCCGGGAGGTTAGGCAATGAGCAGTTCTTC.

The V gene is TRBV2, the J gene TRBJ2-7; 9 bases line up with TRBD2. This CDR3 has 14 residues. Germline CDR1 SNHLY, CDR2 FYNNEI. V lost 6 bases, J lost 0 bases, and 3 bases stayed unmatched. The CDR3 loop reads CASRQREASYEQYF. The CDR3 nucleotides are TGTGCCAGCAGGCAGCGGGAGGCCTCCTACGAGCAGTACTTC.

This clone occurred once. The chain carries TRBV6-2 or TRBV6-3 and TRBJ2-3; 7 bases match TRBD1. This CDR3 comprises 14 residues. The trim removed 5 bases at V and 6 bases at J, leaving 8 bases unmatched. CDR1 is MNHEY and CDR2 is SVGEGT in the germline V gene. The chain's CDR3 is CASSLEQGLDTQYF. The CDR3 DNA follows: TGTGCCAGCAGTCTTGAACAGGGGTTGGATACGCAGTATTTT.

This chain joins TRBV29-1 and TRBJ2-7, with unresolved D. The germline CDR1 and CDR2 sequences are SQVTM and ANQGSEA. The CDR3 is made up of 12 amino acids. V was shortened by 4 bases and J by 5 bases, with 12 bases between the two germline ends. The CDR3 bases are TGCAGCGTTGTAGGCCAGACTCACGAGCAGTACTTC. It encodes CSVVGQTHEQYF.

J is TRBJ1-1 and V is TRBV19; D is perhaps TRBD1 (6 bases). The CDR3 sequence is 14 residues long. Trimming took 0 bases from V and 4 from J, leaving 9 bases between them. CDR1 LNHDA and CDR2 SQIVND come from the germline V gene (reference sequence). This chain's CDR3 is CASSIDRGGTEAFF. The CDR3 DNA reads TGTGCCAGTAGTATAGATCGAGGGGGCACTGAAGCTTTCTTT.

The chain has TRBV6-6 and TRBJ1-2; 7 nucleotides match TRBD1. This CDR3 has 14 amino acids. CDR1 and CDR2 (germline): MNHNY, SVGAGI (reference sequence). With 2 bases clipped from V and 8 bases from J, the junction kept 8 bases outside the gene matches. The CDR3 region is CASSYGRGTEGYTF. The CDR3 bases are TGTGCCAGCAGTTACGGCAGGGGGACGGAGGGCTACACCTTC.

The chain carries TRBV5-1 and TRBJ1-1; 9 nucleotides match TRBD1. The CDR3 length is 14 residues. V lost 0 bases and J lost 4; bases outside the gene matches: 1. Germline values: CDR1 SGHRS, CDR2 YFSETQ. The CDR3 spells CASSLGTGVTEAFF. CDR3 nucleotides: TGCGCCAGCAGCTTGGGGACAGGGGTCACTGAAGCTTTCTTT.

The chain is built from TRBV7-2 and TRBJ2-3; 7 nucleotides match TRBD2. Per germline, CDR1 SGHTA and CDR2 FQGNSA. The CDR3 is 15 residues long. Trimming at V came to 2 bases and at J to 3 bases, leaving 5 bases not matched to a gene. CDR3 amino acids: CASSLFRAGTDTQYF. The CDR3 DNA is TGTGCCAGCAGCTTATTTCGAGCGGGGACAGATACGCAGTATTTT.

This chain links TRBV7-2 with TRBJ2-3, with D perhaps matching TRBD2 (5 bases). The V gene's germline CDR1 is SGHTA and CDR2 FQGNSA. The V end was cut by 5 bases, the J end by 4 bases, with 19 bases between. The CDR3 consists of 16 residues. CDR3 DNA: TGTGCCAGCAGCGTAATGTCGGCCAGAGGGTCAGATACGCAGTATTTT. Translated: CASSVMSARGSDTQYF. The whole variable domain, filled in from reference TRBV7-2 and TRBJ2-3, reads GAGVSQSPSNKVTEKGKDVELRCDPISGHTALYWYRQSLGQGLEFLIYFQGNSAPDKSGLPSDRFSAERTGGSVSTLTIQRTQQEDSAVYLCASSVMSARGSDTQYFGPGTRLTVL.

V gene TRBV7-9 combines with J gene TRBJ2-7; 8 bases fit TRBD1. The V segment lost 5 bases and the J segment 1 base; nucleotides outside the gene matches: 4. Looked up from germline, CDR1 is SEHNR and CDR2 is FQNEAQ (reference sequence). CDR3 length: 14 residues. CDR3 sequence: CASSAGQDSYEQYF. The CDR3 DNA sequence: TGTGCCAGCAGCGCGGGACAGGATTCCTACGAGCAGTACTTC.

This clone appeared a few times. The chain uses TRBV7-2 and TRBJ2-7, with a tentative D call TRBD1 (6 bases). V lost 1 base to trimming and J lost 7 bases, with 20 bases between them. The CDR3 is 16 residues long. Germline V gene data show CDR1 as SGHTA and CDR2 as FQGNSA. The CDR3 is CASSLVRVTGIREQYF. The CDR3 DNA reads TGTGCCAGCAGCTTAGTTCGTGTGACAGGAATTCGGGAGCAGTACTTC.

This chain links TRBV5-6 with TRBJ2-5; D unclear. Trimming left V 3 bases short and J 0 bases short, with 15 bases between. The CDR3 spans 16 residues. CDR1 is SGHDT, CDR2 YYEEEE, per germline. CDR3: CASSWLDQADQETQYF. DNA for the CDR3: TGTGCCAGCAGCTGGCTGGATCAGGCCGACCAAGAGACCCAGTACTTC.

The V call is TRBV9, the J call TRBJ1-6, with TRBD1 matching over 7 bases. Germline V gene sequence: CDR1 SGDLS, CDR2 YYNGEE. CDR3 length equals 17 residues. Losses at the gene ends were 0 bases for V and 1 base for J; bases not matched to a gene: 4. This CDR3 is CASSVGDSYSYNSPLHF. CDR3 DNA: TGTGCCAGCAGCGTAGGGGACAGTTATTCCTATAATTCACCCCTCCACTTT.

The V call is TRBV5-1, the J call TRBJ1-2; a weak D match, TRBD1 (5 bases). The CDR3 is 17 amino acids. Trimming shortened V by 1 base and J by 2 bases, and 18 bases separated the two germline ends. The germline gives CDR1 SGHRS, CDR2 YFSETQ. In DNA, the CDR3 is TGCGCCAGCAGCTTGCTCGGCTTAGCAGGGCCCAACTATGGCTACACCTTC. Residues: CASSLLGLAGPNYGYTF. Full variable domain (remainder filled in from reference TRBV5-1 and TRBJ1-2): KAGVTQTPRYLIKTRGQQVTLSCSPISGHRSVSWYQQTPGQGLQFLFEYFSETQRNKGNFPGRFSGRQFSNSRSEMNVSTLELGDSALYLCASSLLGLAGPNYGYTFGSGTRLTVV.